These T cell receptor beta chains were read from a single sample in a study of cytomegalovirus exposure and HLA in healthy donors. Profiled with immunoSEQ multiplex PCR; TCRdb holds only in-frame clones, not every one. The table shows about 160,000 clones, with 65% to 85% occurring only once. Specimen: PBMCs. The source of these receptors is a middle-aged man in good health and CMV-seropositive. The conserved cysteine and the conserved F or W are not part of the CDR3 here.

v_call	j_call	cdr3_length	cdr3_aa
TRBV7-2	TRBJ2-5	13	ASRPMGGAGETQY
TRBV5-6	TRBJ2-7	14	ASSLGSSLASYEQY
TRBV7-9	TRBJ2-1	12	ASSLAVAANEQF
TRBV5-5	TRBJ1-3	15	ASSQGQGAYSGNTIY
TRBV7-2	TRBJ2-5	15	ASSLNLVAGGQETQY
TRBV5-4	TRBJ2-1	15	ASSLEGSRNRGNEQF
TRBV7-3	TRBJ1-2	11	ASSLSSGDGYT
TRBV27	TRBJ2-7	12	ASSLEPLSGEQY
TRBV25-1	TRBJ2-2	14	ASSESRASNTGELF
TRBV30	TRBJ2-5	13	AWSGHRGEQETQY
TRBV5-1	TRBJ1-3	13	ASSPIGTYGNTIY
TRBV27	TRBJ2-1	11	ASSPGTVREQF
TRBV29-1	TRBJ2-7	10	SVEPGQGEQY
TRBV11-1	TRBJ1-1	14	ASSLGGALMNTEAF
TRBV5-5	TRBJ2-3	13	ASSSRGRERDTQY
TRBV6-1	TRBJ1-2	13	ASSGVTGGYYGYT
TRBV7-9	TRBJ1-3	15	ASSSGQGVSSGNTIY
TRBV23-1	TRBJ2-7	10	ATTVQTWEQY
TRBV7-9	TRBJ2-7	13	ASSFDRDSTYEQY
TRBV25-1	TRBJ2-3	12	ASRKRGGKDTQY
TRBV5-1	TRBJ1-2	12	ASRNPGGTTGYT
TRBV4-3	TRBJ2-3	14	ASSQDWGGVTDTQY
TRBV19	TRBJ2-1	14	ASSKVRDRVYNEQF
TRBV2	TRBJ2-2	13	ASSLTGGDTGELF
TRBV4-2	TRBJ2-3	12	ASSRRTGADTQY
TRBV5-5	TRBJ1-6	13	ASSLFGTENSPLH
TRBV15	TRBJ2-3	15	ATSRGGRGGSTDTQY
TRBV2	TRBJ2-3	13	ASSAERGSTDTQY
TRBV5-4	TRBJ1-2	13	ASSYGQEGIYGYT
TRBV5-4	TRBJ2-7	12	ASSPGQGVYEQY
TRBV5-4	TRBJ1-2	10	ASSSGTRGYT
TRBV6-6	TRBJ1-1	14	ASSYSEGRGFGEAF
TRBV5-1	TRBJ2-7	12	ASSFQGSRGEQY
TRBV7-5	TRBJ1-5	14	ARSLGVRKGNQPQH
TRBV18	TRBJ1-5	13	ASSFTGWGNQPQH
TRBV6-6	TRBJ1-3	11	ASEESSGNTIY
TRBV25-1	TRBJ2-7	16	ASSELGGAGKGSDEQY
TRBV4-2	TRBJ1-1	13	ASSQEAGRQSEAF
TRBV6-5	TRBJ2-7	11	ASSRGIGYEQY
TRBV11-2	TRBJ1-3	14	ASETLQGPSGNTIY
TRBV4-2	TRBJ2-1	14	ASSQLLETLYNEQF
TRBV18	TRBJ1-2	13	ASSPRTGGDYGYT
TRBV4-2	TRBJ2-7	13	ASSQEPGQGYEQY
TRBV7-2	TRBJ1-2	11	ASSPGQDYGYT
TRBV11-2	TRBJ2-7	13	ASSVTSGPSYEQY
TRBV7-8	TRBJ2-2	12	ASSSGTDTGELF
TRBV7-9	TRBJ2-1	13	ASSFGLAGINEQF
TRBV5-5	TRBJ1-3	11	ASTTGPGNTIY
TRBV5-1	TRBJ1-6	11	ASTDSRYSPLH
TRBV27	TRBJ1-5	13	ASGKLGVENQPQH
TRBV25-1	TRBJ1-2	11	ASSEVGGGGYT
TRBV4-1	.	12	ASSLSGGPYEQY
TRBV7-3	TRBJ1-1	10	ASSYKDRGAF